This T cell receptor beta chain was obtained from a study of post-analysis software for immune sequencing data. About the research overall: Relapsing-remitting, secondary progressive and progressive-relapsing multiple sclerosis were all included among the disease courses.

This clonotype was observed a handful of times. As yet, its antigen is unknown. A read error may produce the germline difference seen at one junction end. Notes on the study in general: Strong co-clustering by F measure linked samples that shared a preparation batch. Patients with multiple sclerosis recorded significantly lower normalized Chao1 diversity than controls, the study found.

Incorporated into the TCR beta cDNA libraries were unique molecular identifiers, which served to reduce PCR and sequencing biases. T cells numbering about 0.85 to 11 million yielded cDNA molecules that totaled roughly 500,000. TCRdb used MiXCR to reprocess the PCR reads, holding one entry per CDR3 protein. The sample has approximately 440,000 distinct CDR3 sequences; roughly 46% are singletons. This TCR derives from a girl aged 5-17 years with multiple sclerosis. The sequencing sample was made of blood.

The CDR3 region is CACSEEAGTGPQHF. CDR3 sequence (DNA): TGTGCCTGCAGTGAAGAGGCAGGGACGGGCCCCCAGCATTTT. The chain employs TRBV6-1 and TRBJ1-5; maybe TRBD1 (5 bases). This CDR3 is built from 14 residues. Germline V gene sequence: CDR1 MNHNS, CDR2 SASEGT.